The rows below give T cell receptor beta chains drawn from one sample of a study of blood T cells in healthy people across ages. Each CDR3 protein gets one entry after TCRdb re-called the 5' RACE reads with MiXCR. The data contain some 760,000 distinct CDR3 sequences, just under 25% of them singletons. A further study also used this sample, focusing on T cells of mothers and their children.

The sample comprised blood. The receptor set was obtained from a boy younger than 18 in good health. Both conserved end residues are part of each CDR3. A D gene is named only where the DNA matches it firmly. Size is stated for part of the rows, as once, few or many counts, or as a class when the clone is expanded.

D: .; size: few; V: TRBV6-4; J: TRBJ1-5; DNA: TGTGCCAGCAGTTCCGGGGGCAATCGGCCCCAGCATTTT; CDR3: CASSSGGNRPQHF
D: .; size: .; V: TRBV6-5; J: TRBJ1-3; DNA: TGTGCCAGCAGTTATGGCAGGGAGGCGGGAAACACCATATATTTT; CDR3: CASSYGREAGNTIYF
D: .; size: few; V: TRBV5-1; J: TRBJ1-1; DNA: TGCGCCAGCAGCTGGGAGACACCCACTTCTGAAGCTTTCTTT; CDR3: CASSWETPTSEAFF
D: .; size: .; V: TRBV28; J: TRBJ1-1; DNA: TGTGCCAGCGGACCCCAGGGGAACCGACCTGAAGCTTTCTTT; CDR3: CASGPQGNRPEAFF
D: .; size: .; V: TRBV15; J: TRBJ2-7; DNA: TGTGCCACCAGCAGAGATTCCGGAGCGCTTGTCTTCTTC; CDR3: CATSRDSGALVFF
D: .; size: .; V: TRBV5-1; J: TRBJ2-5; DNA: TGCGCCAGCAGCTTCTGGGGGTCGGGAGAGACCCAGTACTTC; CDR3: CASSFWGSGETQYF
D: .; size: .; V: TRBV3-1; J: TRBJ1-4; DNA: TGTGCCAGCAGCCAAGTGGACAGTAATGAAAAACTGTTTTTT; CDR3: CASSQVDSNEKLFF
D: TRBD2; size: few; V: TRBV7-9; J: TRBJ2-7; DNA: TGTGCCAGCAGCGGACGGACTAGCTACGAGCAGTACTTC; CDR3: CASSGRTSYEQYF
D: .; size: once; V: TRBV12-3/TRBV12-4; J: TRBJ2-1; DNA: TGTGCCAGCAGCCTCGTTACCAAGCAGTTCTTC; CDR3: CASSLVTKQFF
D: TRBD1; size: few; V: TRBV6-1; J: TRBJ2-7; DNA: TGTGCCAGCAGTGAAGCGCCGACAGGGCATTACGAGCAGTACTTC; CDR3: CASSEAPTGHYEQYF
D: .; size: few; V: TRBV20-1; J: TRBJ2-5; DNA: TGCAGTGCAAGGGGCCTGCTGGTTCAAGAGACCCAGTACTTC; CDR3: CSARGLLVQETQYF
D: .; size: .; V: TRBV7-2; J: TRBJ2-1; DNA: TGTGCCAGCAGCCGACCCACGGACAGATACAATGAGCAGTTCTTC; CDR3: CASSRPTDRYNEQFF
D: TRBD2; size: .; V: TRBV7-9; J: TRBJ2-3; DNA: TGTGCCAGCAGTGCTAGCGGGGGGGGAGATACGCAGTATTTT; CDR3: CASSASGGGDTQYF
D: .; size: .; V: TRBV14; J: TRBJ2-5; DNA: TGTGCCAGCTTCTTCGAGGGGGAGACCCAGTACTTC; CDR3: CASFFEGETQYF
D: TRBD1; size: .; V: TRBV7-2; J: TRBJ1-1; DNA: TGTGCCAGCAGCTTAATCGGACAGGACACTGAAGCTTTCTTT; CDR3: CASSLIGQDTEAFF
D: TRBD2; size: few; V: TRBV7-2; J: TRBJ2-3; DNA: TGTGCCAGCAGCTTTGATAGGACTAGCGGGAGATTTACAGATACGCAGTATTTT; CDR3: CASSFDRTSGRFTDTQYF
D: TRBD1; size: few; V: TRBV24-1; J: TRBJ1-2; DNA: TGTGCCACTAGTGTGCTGCTCCGAGGACAGGGGGGGTGTGGCTACACCTTC; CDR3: CATSVLLRGQGGCGYTF
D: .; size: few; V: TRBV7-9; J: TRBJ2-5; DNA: TGTGCCAGCAGCTTATGGCCCAAAAGCAGGGAGACCCAGTACTTC; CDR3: CASSLWPKSRETQYF
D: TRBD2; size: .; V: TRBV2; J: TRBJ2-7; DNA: TGTGCCAGCAGTAAGTGGCTAGCGGGAGGTGACGAGCAGTACTTC; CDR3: CASSKWLAGGDEQYF
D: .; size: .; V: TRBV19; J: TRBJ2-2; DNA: TGTGCCAGTAGGGCAGAACCGAACACCGGGGAGCTGTTTTTT; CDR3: CASRAEPNTGELFF
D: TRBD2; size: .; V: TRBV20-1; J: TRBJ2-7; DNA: TGCAGTGCTAGACCATTCACAGGGTTGGGGACTAGCGGGATAAGGTCCTACGAGCAGTACTTC; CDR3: CSARPFTGLGTSGIRSYEQYF
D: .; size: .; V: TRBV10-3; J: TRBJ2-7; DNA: TGTGCCATCATGGCGAGAGGTTCTTCCTCCTACGAGCAGTACTTC; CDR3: CAIMARGSSSYEQYF
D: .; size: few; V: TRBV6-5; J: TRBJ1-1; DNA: TGTGCCAGCAGGCGTACACAGGGGAACACTGAAGCTTTCTTT; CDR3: CASRRTQGNTEAFF
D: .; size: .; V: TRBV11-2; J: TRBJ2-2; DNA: TGTGCCAGCAGCTTACAGCTCGCCGGGGAGCTGTTTTTT; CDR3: CASSLQLAGELFF
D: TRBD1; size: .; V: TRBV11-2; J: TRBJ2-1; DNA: TGTGCCAGCACGACTCGGGGTCACAGGGGCGATGAGCAGTTCTTC; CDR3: CASTTRGHRGDEQFF